The 21 T cell receptor beta chains listed next were all sequenced from one sample in a study of shared clonotypes between healthy human individuals (TCRdb year 2020). Library method: the immunoSEQ multiplex PCR assay. TCRdb holds this immuneACCESS table with in-frame rearrangements only. Some clones are missing; in checked studies, unresolved V genes explain under half, and the rest has no known cause. Here the sample has some 2,000,000 clones; under 97% occur a single time. In total, the top ten clones hold approximately 0.13% of the sample. The sample was naive CD4+ T cells sorted from blood. The cell subset or site label corresponds to: CD45RA+ positively selected. Every receptor here comes from a young man in good health.

The gene calls are TRBV6-1 and TRBJ2-7; the D gene is possibly TRBD2 (6 bases). CDR1 is MNHNS, CDR2 SASEGT, per germline. The CDR3 totals 13 residues. The V and J ends lost 7 bases and 6 bases respectively, with 16 bases between them. The CDR3 loop is CASTPRRVAEQYF. DNA for the CDR3: TGTGCCAGCACTCCCCGGAGGGTTGCCGAGCAGTACTTC.

The chain couples TRBV27 to TRBJ1-2, with D unresolved. V lost 5 bases and J lost 3, with 22 bases in between. CDR3 length: 17 amino acids. Germline values: CDR1 MNHEY, CDR2 SMNVEV (reference sequence). DNA of the CDR3: TGTGCCAGCAGTCCGAGTAACGAGATCCCTGGGGACTATGGCTACACCTTC. It specifies CASSPSNEIPGDYGYTF.

This chain joins TRBV5-4 and TRBJ2-7, with TRBD2 matching 9 bases. The V gene's germline CDR1 is SGHNT and CDR2 YYREEE (reference sequence). J gave up 8 bases and V 3 bases, and 6 bases lay outside the gene matches. The CDR3 has 13 amino acids. The chain's CDR3 is CASSSSTSGKQYF. The CDR3 DNA follows: TGTGCCAGCAGCTCTTCGACTAGCGGTAAGCAGTACTTC.

This clone was seen a few times. This chain connects TRBV10-1 to TRBJ1-1; 8 bases map to TRBD1. The junction had 5 bases not matched to a gene; V was cut back by 5 bases and J by 6 bases. In germline, CDR1 is WNHNN, CDR2 SYGVQD (reference sequence). The CDR3 consists of 13 residues. DNA of the CDR3: TGCGCCAGCAGTCGTTTACAGGGGGCTGAAGCTTTCTTT. Amino acids: CASSRLQGAEAFF.

The V gene is TRBV6-6, the J gene TRBJ2-1; D is ambiguous. The CDR3 sequence is 14 residues long. The ends were cut back, 6 bases at V and 0 bases at J, with 9 bases in the middle. Germline lookup yields CDR1 MNHNY and CDR2 SVGAGI (reference sequence). CDR3 coding DNA: TGTGCCAGCAGGGATCCTAGCTCCTACAATGAGCAGTTCTTC. Translation: CASRDPSSYNEQFF.

This chain uses TRBV9 with TRBJ1-6; TRBD1 aligns across 9 bases. The CDR3 contains 15 residues. CDR1 is SGDLS and CDR2 is YYNGEE in the germline V gene. V lost 3 bases to trimming and J lost 7 bases; unmatched junction nucleotides: 5. CDR3 sequence: CASSDETGGNSPLHF. The CDR3 nucleotides read TGTGCCAGCAGCGACGAGACAGGGGGGAATTCACCCCTCCACTTT.

The chain is built from TRBV5-1 and TRBJ2-7; 9 bases are a match to TRBD2. The CDR3 is 16 amino acids. Trimming at V came to 4 bases and at J to 5 bases, leaving 13 bases not matched to a gene. Germline V CDR1 and CDR2: SGHRS, YFSETQ. The CDR3 DNA follows: TGCGCCAGCAGCGCCGGGGGGCCTAGCGGGGTGGACGAGCAGTACTTC. As protein: CASSAGGPSGVDEQYF.

V usage is TRBV28 and J usage is TRBJ1-1; possibly TRBD1 for D (5 bases). CDR1 and CDR2 (germline): MDHEN, SYDVKM. CDR3 length equals 16 residues. The V gene lost 2 bases and the J gene lost 2 bases, with 15 bases spanning the gap. The DNA for the CDR3 is TGTGCCAGCAGTTTACGAAGGCGGACATACAACACTGAAGCTTTCTTT. Encoded protein: CASSLRRRTYNTEAFF. The full variable domain, completed using reference TRBV28 and TRBJ1-1, is DVKVTQSSRYLVKRTGEKVFLECVQDMDHENMFWYRQDPGLGLRLIYFSYDVKMKEKGDIPEGYSVSREKKERFSLILESASTNQTSMYLCASSLRRRTYNTEAFFGQGTRLTVV.

This chain uses TRBV21-1 with TRBJ1-3; TRBD1 was called by the table and not checked on the DNA. TRBV21-1 is described as a pseudogene. CDR3 length equals 12 residues. The CDR3 reads CARDRGPNTIYF. The CDR3 DNA reads TGTGCCAGGGACAGGGGGCCAAACACCATATATTTT.

This chain joins TRBV6-5 and TRBJ1-1, with D possibly TRBD1 on 6 matching bases. Looked up from germline, CDR1 is MNHEY and CDR2 is SVGAGI. V dropped 5 bases and J dropped 8 bases, with 18 bases sitting between them. This CDR3 has 14 amino acids. CDR3 sequence (DNA): TGTGCCAGCAGTGGGAAAAGGGGGATGATGGAAGCTTTCTTT. This sequence encodes CASSGKRGMMEAFF.

The chain carries TRBV6-1 and TRBJ1-1; TRBD1 matches 7 bases. Looked up from germline, CDR1 is MNHNS and CDR2 is SASEGT. The CDR3 consists of 14 residues. V was pared by 7 bases and J by 1 base, with 6 bases of the junction left unmatched. This CDR3 is CASIGQVGNTEAFF. The CDR3 coding sequence is TGTGCCAGCATAGGACAGGTAGGGAACACTGAAGCTTTCTTT.

The V call is TRBV15, the J call TRBJ2-4; a possible D gene is TRBD1 (6 bases). Per germline, CDR1 LNHNV and CDR2 YYDKDF (reference sequence). Trimming pared 0 bases from V and 1 base from J, leaving 10 bases between. The CDR3 is made up of 16 amino acids. The CDR3 DNA reads as TGTGCCACCAGCAGAGATCTGGGGGCGGCCAAAAACATTCAGTACTTC. Protein: CATSRDLGAAKNIQYF.

The J gene is TRBJ2-7, the V gene TRBV11-2, with TRBD1 matching 7 bases. Germline V lookup: CDR1 SGHAT, CDR2 FQNNGV. The CDR3 runs 15 residues. V dropped 5 bases and J dropped 1; count of bases not matched to a gene: 8. The CDR3 loop reads CASSRTGDVSYEQYF. The DNA for the CDR3 is TGTGCCAGCAGCAGAACAGGGGATGTATCCTACGAGCAGTACTTC.

The chain employs TRBV19 and TRBJ2-4, with 8 bases lining up with TRBD1. CDR3 length: 14 amino acids. V was clipped by 7 bases and J by 6 bases; unmatched bases: 8. From germline, CDR1 is LNHDA and CDR2 SQIVND (reference sequence). CDR3 sequence reads: CASIGQGRRNIQYF. The CDR3, as DNA: TGTGCCAGTATTGGACAGGGCAGGAGAAACATTCAGTACTTC.

A word on this clone: Other DNA sequences in this sample translate to the same CDR3. In DNA form, the CDR3 reads TGTGCCAGCAGCTTGCAGGGAATGAACACTGAAGCTTTCTTT. Residues: CASSLQGMNTEAFF. The rearrangement joins TRBV7-2 to TRBJ1-1, with a tentative D call TRBD1 (5 bases). Germline V gene data show CDR1 as SGHTA and CDR2 as FQGNSA. Trimming shortened V by 3 bases and J by 0 bases, and 8 bases separated the two germline ends. The CDR3 is 14 amino acids.

The chain links TRBV5-6 to TRBJ2-7; 7 nucleotides match TRBD2. The germline CDR1 and CDR2 sequences are SGHDT and YYEEEE. J was trimmed by 0 bases and V by 9 bases; bases with no gene match: 9. This CDR3 contains 14 residues. Written as DNA, the CDR3 is TGTGCCACAACGACAGCGGGGAGCTCCTACGAGCAGTACTTC. Translated: CATTTAGSSYEQYF.

The chain is built from TRBV5-1 and TRBJ2-1; 12 nucleotides agree with TRBD1. This CDR3 spans 18 amino acids. Trimming removed 7 bases from V and 3 bases from J; junction bases left unmatched: 14. The germline CDR1 and CDR2 sequences are SGHRS and YFSETQ. CDR3 amino acids: CASSGQGAAGLHYNEQFF. The CDR3 DNA sequence: TGCGCCAGCTCGGGACAGGGGGCTGCGGGACTCCACTACAATGAGCAGTTCTTC. Full variable domain (missing parts from reference TRBV5-1 and TRBJ2-1): KAGVTQTPRYLIKTRGQQVTLSCSPISGHRSVSWYQQTPGQGLQFLFEYFSETQRNKGNFPGRFSGRQFSNSRSEMNVSTLELGDSALYLCASSGQGAAGLHYNEQFFGPGTRLTVL.

Comments on this clone: Other DNA sequences in the sample encode the same CDR3. J is TRBJ1-2 and V is TRBV6-1; D remains unclear. The V gene lost 1 base and the J gene lost 4 bases, with 1 base spanning the gap. There are 11 residues in the CDR3. The germline V gene encodes CDR1 MNHNS and CDR2 SASEGT. The CDR3 loop reads CASSEGYGYTF. The CDR3 DNA follows: TGTGCCAGCAGTGAAGGCTATGGCTACACCTTC.

The CDR3 region is CASSSGQGNTIYF. CDR3 DNA sequence: TGTGCCAGCAGCTCGGGACAGGGAAACACCATATATTTT. This sequence joins TRBV2 and TRBJ1-3, with 7 bases identical to TRBD1. Per germline, CDR1 SNHLY and CDR2 FYNNEI. V was pared by 6 bases and J by 4 bases, with 3 bases of the junction left unmatched. This CDR3 is 13 amino acids long.

Remarks on this clone: The sample has other DNA sequences that encode this CDR3 too. The genes are TRBV5-1 and TRBJ1-1, with 7 bases identical to TRBD1. The V segment lost 5 bases and the J segment 1 base; nucleotides outside the gene matches: 5. This CDR3 has 14 amino acids. Germline V gives CDR1 SGHRS, CDR2 YFSETQ. The CDR3 is CASSFGTANTEAFF. CDR3 in DNA: TGCGCCAGCAGTTTTGGGACAGCGAACACTGAAGCTTTCTTT.

This rearrangement joins TRBV29-1 to TRBJ2-5; tentatively, D is TRBD1 (6 bases). Trimming took off 7 bases at V and 2 bases at J, with 17 bases between the two ends. CDR3 length: 14 residues. Per germline, CDR1 SQVTM and CDR2 ANQGSEA. The CDR3 reads CSAVMDSQQETQYF. For the CDR3, the DNA is TGCAGCGCAGTTATGGACAGTCAACAAGAGACCCAGTACTTC. The whole variable domain, filled in from reference TRBV29-1 and TRBJ2-5, reads SAVISQKPSRDICQRGTSLTIQCQVDSQVTMMFWYRQQPGQSLTLIATANQGSEATYESGFVIDKFPISRPNLTFSTLTVSNMSPEDSSIYLCSAVMDSQQETQYFGPGTRLLVL.